Here is one T cell receptor (beta chain) with its context. It was during active infection that Seattle patients were enrolled and then longitudinally followed. This entry belongs to a study of blood T cell repertoires in COVID-19. Study context: From the United States, Italy and Spain came samples of acute and convalescent COVID-19. PBMCs, B-cell-depleted T cells, or T cells provided the cDNA or gDNA that made up the material.

Per germline, CDR1 ENHRY and CDR2 SYGVKD. Trimming cost V 3 bases and J 3 bases, with 6 bases left between them. The CDR3 spans 13 residues. Authors' analysis steps: The assay estimated nucleated cells by amplifying reference gene primers. Assay: immunoSEQ multiplex PCR; the TCRdb copy retains only in-frame clones and omits some. V, J and clone size are those of that table, while D and trimming were read from the DNA. The sample lists over 150,000 clones; about 86% were seen once. The chain recombines TRBV10-3 with TRBJ2-1; D is ambiguous. Sequencing input: peripheral blood. This receptor was taken from a woman between 65 and 79 years old with COVID-19, enrolled during active disease. Written as DNA, the CDR3 is TGTGCCATCAGTGATTCGAGCTACAATGAGCAGTTCTTC. Protein: CAISDSSYNEQFF.